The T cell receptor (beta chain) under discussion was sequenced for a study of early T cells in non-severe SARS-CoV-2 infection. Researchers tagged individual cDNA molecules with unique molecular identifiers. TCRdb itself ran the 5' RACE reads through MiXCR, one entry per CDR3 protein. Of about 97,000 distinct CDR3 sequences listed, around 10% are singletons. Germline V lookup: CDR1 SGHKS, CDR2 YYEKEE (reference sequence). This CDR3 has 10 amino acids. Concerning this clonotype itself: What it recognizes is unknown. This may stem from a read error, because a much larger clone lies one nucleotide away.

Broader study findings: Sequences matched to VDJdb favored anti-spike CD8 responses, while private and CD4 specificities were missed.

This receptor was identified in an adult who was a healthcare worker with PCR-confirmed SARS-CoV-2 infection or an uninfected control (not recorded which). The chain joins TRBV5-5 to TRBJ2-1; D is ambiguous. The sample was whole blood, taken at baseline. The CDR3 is CVSSFNEQFF. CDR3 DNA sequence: TGTGTCAGCAGCTTCAATGAGCAGTTCTTC.